This T cell receptor beta chain derives from a study of cytomegalovirus exposure and HLA in healthy donors. General study points: A link between a missense DCLRE1C variant and TCR beta V- and J-gene trimming emerged from a later analysis. Exclusion as indistinguishable affected some V segments, including TRBV6-2 and TRBV6-3. Several of the most significant clusters appeared, in a later analysis, to be linked to common viral pathogens.

V shed 7 bases, J shed 7 bases, and the junction held 6 bases outside the gene matches. This CDR3 spans 13 amino acids. From germline, CDR1 is LNHDA and CDR2 SQIVND (reference sequence). The donors gave bone marrow, and they were healthy. As regards this clone: Its target is unknown.

PCR involved 60 Vbeta and 13 Jbeta primers. Using immunoSEQ multiplex PCR, the repertoire was profiled, and TCRdb retains in-frame clones only, with some absent. The sample includes approximately 45,000 clones, about 73% of them seen just once. Material: PBMCs. The clonotype comes from a woman in her twenties or thirties in good health and CMV-seronegative. This chain connects TRBV19 to TRBJ1-4; 7 positions match TRBD1. CDR3 in DNA: TGTGCCAGTACCTCAACAGGGGTTGAAAAACTGTTTTTT. Translation gives CASTSTGVEKLFF.